These T cell receptor beta chains were read from a single sample in a study of naive and memory T cell subsets. One entry per CDR3 protein, called by TCRdb with MiXCR from the 5' RACE reads. The data show roughly 48,000 distinct CDR3 sequences, around 5% seen once. The receptors originated from a female donor in good health. Both conserved end residues are part of each CDR3. A D gene is named only where the DNA matches it firmly. The size entry is marked missing in some rows and otherwise reads once, few, many or a size class.

v_call	j_call	clone_size	d_call	cdr3_nt	cdr3_aa
TRBV11-3	TRBJ2-1	many	TRBD2	TGTGCCAGCAGCTTAGGGGGACTAGCGGGAGATTACAATGAGCAGTTCTTC	CASSLGGLAGDYNEQFF
TRBV29-1	TRBJ2-5	many	-	TGCAGCGTTGATGGCCTAGGGGGGCAGGGAGAGACCCAGTACTTC	CSVDGLGGQGETQYF
TRBV29-1	TRBJ1-2	-	-	TGCAGCGTTGAAGATCAGGAGGCTTTCTATGGCGACACCTTC	CSVEDQEAFYGDTF
TRBV7-9	TRBJ2-5	many	TRBD1	TGTGCCAGCAGCCCAGACAGGGAGCAAGAGACCCAGTACTTC	CASSPDREQETQYF
TRBV30	TRBJ1-4	few	-	TGTGCCTGGGGCGGACTCCTAGGGGAAAAACTGTTTTTT	CAWGGLLGEKLFF
TRBV18	TRBJ2-5	many	TRBD1	TGTGCCAGCTCACCGGGACAGGGGCGACCCGATGGGGAGACCCAGTACTTC	CASSPGQGRPDGETQYF
TRBV7-8	TRBJ1-4	few	-	TGTGCCAGCAGCCCCCATGCCCCCGTCGCACTGTTTTTT	CASSPHAPVALFF
TRBV7-9	TRBJ2-3	many	-	TGTGCCAGCAGCGTAGGGTCAGATACGCAGTATTTT	CASSVGSDTQYF
TRBV7-9	TRBJ2-1	many	TRBD1	TGTGCCAGCAGCTTAGTAGGGGGCGCAGAGCAGTTCTTC	CASSLVGGAEQFF
TRBV6-5	TRBJ1-2	many	-	TGTGCCAGCAGTTACTCGAAGATGAACGGGTTCTATGGCTACACCTTC	CASSYSKMNGFYGYTF
TRBV19	TRBJ1-2	few	-	TGTGCCAGTAGTATGCAAGGGCGACTTTATGGCTACACCTTC	CASSMQGRLYGYTF
TRBV10-3	TRBJ2-3	many	TRBD2	TGTGCCATCAGTATAGCGGGATGGGGCACAGATACGCAGTATTTT	CAISIAGWGTDTQYF
TRBV28	TRBJ2-1	many	-	TGTGCCAGCTCGAAGGTCGATGAGCAGTTCTTC	CASSKVDEQFF
TRBV6-2/TRBV6-3	TRBJ2-1	-	TRBD2	TGTGCCAGCAGTCAAGGACTAGCCGATTACAATGAGCAGTTCTTC	CASSQGLADYNEQFF
TRBV7-2	TRBJ2-1	many	TRBD2	TGTGCCAGCAGCCGACGGACTAGCGGGATTCAAGGGGAGCAGTTCTTC	CASSRRTSGIQGEQFF
TRBV7-2	TRBJ2-1	many	TRBD2	TGTGCCAGCAGCTTAGAGGCTAGCGGGAGGTACAATGAGCAGTTCTTC	CASSLEASGRYNEQFF
TRBV25-1	TRBJ2-2	few	TRBD2	TGTGCCAGCAGCCACCCGGGACTAGCGGGAGTACCCGGGGAGCTGTTTTTT	CASSHPGLAGVPGELFF
TRBV7-6	TRBJ2-6	many	-	TGTGCCAGCAGCTCCGGGGCACCTGGGGCCAACGTCCTGACTTTC	CASSSGAPGANVLTF
TRBV9	TRBJ1-1	few	TRBD1	TGTGCCAGCACCCTGGGAGGGGGCCTCACTGAAGCTTTCTTT	CASTLGGGLTEAFF
TRBV30	TRBJ2-1	many	-	TGTGCCTGGAGACCGTGGGGGAGCTCCTACAATGAGCAGTTCTTC	CAWRPWGSSYNEQFF
TRBV4-1	TRBJ1-2	few	TRBD1	TGCGCCAGCAGAGAAGACAGGGCGGACGATGGCGACACCTTC	CASREDRADDGDTF
TRBV28	TRBJ2-5	many	-	TGTGCCAGCACCCCGTTGGGCGGGTCCGGGAAGACCCAGTACTTC	CASTPLGGSGKTQYF
TRBV6-2/TRBV6-3	TRBJ2-3	few	TRBD1	TGTGCCAGCGGCCTCGGGACAGGGGTATTTACAGATACGCAGTATTTT	CASGLGTGVFTDTQYF
TRBV28	TRBJ2-1	many	-	TGTGCCAGCAGCATTCCCAAGCACTACAATGAGCAGTTCTTC	CASSIPKHYNEQFF
TRBV11-2	TRBJ2-7	-	-	TGTGCCAGCAGCTTAGTGGCGGTAAGGAGCTCCTACGAGCAGTACTTC	CASSLVAVRSSYEQYF
TRBV10-3	TRBJ2-7	many	TRBD2	TGTGCCATCAGGTCGCGGGGGGACTCCTACGAGCAGTACTTC	CAIRSRGDSYEQYF
TRBV11-1	TRBJ2-7	many	TRBD1	TGTGCCAGCAGCCCGACAGGGGGCAGGTACGAGCAGTACTTC	CASSPTGGRYEQYF
TRBV3-1	TRBJ2-2	many	-	TGTGCCAGCAGCCAATCTCTCGCGAACACCGGGGAGCTGTTTTTT	CASSQSLANTGELFF
TRBV6-2/TRBV6-3	TRBJ1-1	many	-	TGTGCCAGCAGTTTAACCGACCTCACTGAAGCTTTCTTT	CASSLTDLTEAFF
TRBV6-1	TRBJ1-5	many	-	TGTGCCAGCTTAAACGTTGGGGGGAGCAATCAGCCCCAGCATTTT	CASLNVGGSNQPQHF
TRBV29-1	TRBJ2-7	many	-	TGCAGCGTTGTGGTAACGGTCTACGAGCAGTACTTC	CSVVVTVYEQYF
TRBV6-2/TRBV6-3	TRBJ2-7	many	-	TGTGCCAGCAGTTACCCTCCGGACAGAACCTACGAGCAGTACTTC	CASSYPPDRTYEQYF
TRBV29-1	TRBJ2-7	-	TRBD2	TGCAGCGTTGAAAGCGGGACTAGCTGCACCTACGAGCAGTACTTC	CSVESGTSCTYEQYF
TRBV12-3/TRBV12-4	TRBJ2-7	many	-	TGTGCCAGCAGTTTACAAGACTACGAGCAGTACTTC	CASSLQDYEQYF
TRBV5-1	TRBJ2-1	many	-	TGCGCCAGCAGCTTGTCTCTCGAGCAGTTCTTC	CASSLSLEQFF